This T cell receptor (beta chain) was obtained from a study of blood T cell repertoires in COVID-19. Study details: Whether acute or convalescent, the COVID-19 samples came from the United States, Italy and Spain.

As originally analysed: Estimation of nucleated cell counts was performed using reference gene primer amplification. The protocol was immunoSEQ multiplex PCR, while the TCRdb copy is restricted to in-frame clones and leaves out a portion. V, J and clone size are taken as reported in that table, and D and trimming were inferred from the DNA itself. The data show about 120,000 clones, with approximately 70% seen just once and approximately 2% held by the top ten. CDR3 length equals 15 residues. The germline gives CDR1 MGHDK, CDR2 SYGVNS. V was pared by 8 bases and J by 0 bases, with 15 bases between. This clone appeared a few times.

The rearrangement joins TRBV25-1 to TRBJ2-3; D perhaps matches TRBD2 (5 bases). The receptor comes from a woman in her 70s with acute or convalescent COVID-19. The sequenced sample consisted of peripheral blood. The CDR3 DNA follows: TGTGCCAGCGCCAAAGGAGGCGGGAGCACAGATACGCAGTATTTT. It yields the protein CASAKGGGSTDTQYF.